These 23 T cell receptor beta chains came from one sample sequenced in a study of CD8+ T cells in alopecia areata. cDNA reverse transcribed from extracted RNA served as the sequencing template. Generated by immunoSEQ multiplex PCR, the TCRdb table keeps only in-frame clones and is missing some. This sample has a few hundred thousand clones; roughly two fifths occur once, and the top ten carry roughly 0.45%. As to treatment: oral pan-JAK inhibitor, 5-10 mg twice daily. Specimen: CD4+ T cells sorted from blood, collected at approximately week 30, from a patient treated with tofacitinib. These receptors all come from a human donor with alopecia areata.

The chain is built from TRBV30 and TRBJ2-6; no clear D gene. This CDR3 has 15 residues. Germline lookup yields CDR1 GTSNPN and CDR2 SVGIG (reference sequence). V was cut by 0 bases and J by 2 bases, with 8 bases left in between. The CDR3 loop is CAWSVLLPGANVLTF. CDR3 nucleotide sequence: TGTGCCTGGAGTGTACTACTACCTGGGGCCAACGTCCTGACTTTC. Combining the CDR3 with reference TRBV30 and TRBJ2-6 gives the whole variable domain SQTIHQWPATLVQPVGSPLSLECTVEGTSNPNLYWYRQAAGRGLQLLFYSVGIGQISSEVPQNLSASRPQDRQFILSSKKLLLSDSGFYLCAWSVLLPGANVLTFGAGSRLTVL.

V usage is TRBV2 and J usage is TRBJ2-1; D is undetermined. Germline CDR1 and CDR2: SNHLY and FYNNEI. V lost 4 bases and J 3 bases, leaving 10 bases between the germline ends. The CDR3 is made up of 14 amino acids. DNA for the CDR3: TGTGCCAGCAGTGGAAACAGTGACTACAATGAGCAGTTCTTC. Translated: CASSGNSDYNEQFF. The whole variable domain, remainder taken from reference TRBV2 and TRBJ2-1, is EPEVTQTPSHQVTQMGQEVILRCVPISNHLYFYWYRQILGQKVEFLVSFYNNEISEKSEIFDDQFSVERPDGSNFTLKIRSTKLEDSAMYFCASSGNSDYNEQFFGPGTRLTVL.

The chain has TRBV30 and TRBJ1-4; no clear D. Germline values: CDR1 GTSNPN, CDR2 SVGIG (reference sequence). The CDR3 extends over 15 amino acids. V lost 4 bases, J lost 0 bases, and 12 bases lay in between. CDR3 residues: CAWKEGSTTNEKLFF. DNA of the CDR3: TGTGCCTGGAAGGAAGGTAGCACAACTAATGAAAAACTGTTTTTT.

The gene calls are TRBV30 and TRBJ1-2; tentatively, D is TRBD1 (5 bases). The CDR3 is 16 residues long. V gave up 3 bases and J gave up 3 bases, with 20 bases separating them. CDR1 GTSNPN and CDR2 SVGIG come from the germline V gene (reference sequence). This CDR3 is CAWSRIGLAGDYGYTF. The CDR3 nucleotides are TGTGCCTGGAGCCGCATAGGACTAGCGGGGGACTATGGCTACACCTTC.

This clone was picked up a small number of times. This chain links TRBV30 with TRBJ2-3; D is unresolved. Trimming cost V 1 base and J 0 bases, with 11 bases left between them. The germline V gene has CDR1 GTSNPN and CDR2 SVGIG (reference sequence). This CDR3 region has 15 residues. CDR3 in DNA: TGTGCCTGGAGTGCGGCGTACGCTAGCACAGATACGCAGTATTTT. Translated, it gives CAWSAAYASTDTQYF.

This clone came up a few times. This chain links TRBV20-1 with TRBJ2-7, with D hard to call. Germline V CDR1 and CDR2: DFQATT, SNEGSKA (reference sequence). This CDR3 comprises 11 residues. V was shortened by 0 bases and J by 7 bases, with 7 bases between the two germline ends. Here the CDR3 DNA reads TGCAGTGCTAGAGATTTAGTAGAGCAGTACTTC. Translated, it gives CSARDLVEQYF.

The chain employs TRBV2 and TRBJ2-7, with TRBD2 matching 9 bases. Germline CDR1 and CDR2: SNHLY and FYNNEI. With 7 bases clipped from V and 4 bases from J, the junction kept 20 bases outside the gene matches. This CDR3 spans 18 amino acids. The CDR3 nucleotides are TGTGCCAGCAAAAAAGGGGCCACTAGCGGGCCTTTCCAATACGAGCAGTACTTC. It specifies CASKKGATSGPFQYEQYF.

This clone was picked up a small number of times. V gene TRBV29-1 combines with J gene TRBJ2-5; TRBD1 agrees at 7 bases. This CDR3 comprises 13 residues. Losses at the gene ends were 7 bases for V and 4 bases for J; bases not matched to a gene: 9. The germline CDR1 and CDR2 sequences are SQVTM and ANQGSEA. The CDR3 here is CSAPKTGLETQYF. The CDR3 DNA reads TGCAGCGCCCCGAAGACAGGGCTAGAGACCCAGTACTTC.

This clone was picked up a small number of times. This chain links TRBV18 with TRBJ1-1; 8 positions match TRBD1. V was clipped by 3 bases and J by 0 bases; unmatched bases: 9. The CDR3 runs to 17 residues. Germline CDR1 and CDR2: KGHSH and LQKENI. CDR3 coding DNA: TGTGCCAGCTCACCGAGCCAGGGGGCCAGTATGAACACTGAAGCTTTCTTT. Amino acid sequence: CASSPSQGASMNTEAFF.

This clone has a handful of counts. The V gene is TRBV29-1, the J gene TRBJ2-3, with D possibly being TRBD1 (6 bases). V was trimmed by 1 base and J by 12 bases, leaving 17 bases between them. The CDR3 sequence is 13 residues long. Germline V CDR1 and CDR2: SQVTM, ANQGSEA. This CDR3 is CSVEVGKGGSQYF. In DNA, the CDR3 is TGCAGCGTTGAAGTCGGAAAAGGGGGTTCCCAGTATTTT.

The genes are TRBV15 and TRBJ2-2; TRBD1 aligns across 8 bases. The germline CDR1 and CDR2 sequences are LNHNV and YYDKDF (reference sequence). This CDR3 has 14 residues. V was pared by 8 bases and J by 0 bases, with 2 bases of the junction left unmatched. CDR3 loop: CATGTGANTGELFF. The CDR3 coding sequence is TGTGCCACCGGGACAGGCGCGAACACCGGGGAGCTGTTTTTT.

The chain joins TRBV5-1 to TRBJ2-1, with TRBD1 matching over 7 bases. CDR1 SGHRS and CDR2 YFSETQ come from the germline V gene. Unmatched junction bases numbered 6, after V lost 2 bases and J lost 4 bases. The CDR3 sequence is 15 residues long. DNA for the CDR3: TGCGCCAGCAGCTTCCGGGACAGAGATTACAATGAGCAGTTCTTC. As protein: CASSFRDRDYNEQFF.

The rearrangement joins TRBV4-1 to TRBJ2-3; 7 bases match TRBD1. The trim removed 0 bases at V and 8 bases at J, leaving 11 bases unmatched. Germline assignment: CDR1 MGHRA and CDR2 YSYEKL. CDR3 size: 16 residues. In DNA, the CDR3 is TGCGCCAGCAGCCAAGATAGGAACTGGCCAGGGGGTACGCAGTATTTT. Its translation is CASSQDRNWPGGTQYF.

The rearrangement joins TRBV5-1 to TRBJ2-7; 9 bases line up with TRBD1. The CDR3 is 14 residues long. CDR1 SGHRS and CDR2 YFSETQ come from the germline V gene. After removal of 0 bases from V and 4 bases from J, the junction contained 2 bases not matched to a gene. CDR3 in amino acids: CASSLDGTGYEQYF. The CDR3 region has the DNA TGCGCCAGCAGCTTGGATGGGACAGGGTACGAGCAGTACTTC.

The J gene is TRBJ1-1, the V gene TRBV27, with D tentatively TRBD1 (6 bases). The V end lost 6 bases, the J end lost 5 bases, and 16 bases lay between the germline ends. CDR1 is MNHEY, CDR2 SMNVEV, per germline (reference sequence). The CDR3 has 14 residues. CDR3 in amino acids: CASRTRGSVTEAFF. The CDR3 region has the DNA TGTGCCAGCAGGACGAGGGGGTCGGTGACTGAAGCTTTCTTT.

The chain couples TRBV2 to TRBJ2-4; 13 nucleotides agree with TRBD2. After removal of 4 bases from V and 9 bases from J, the junction contained 12 bases not matched to a gene. The germline V gene encodes CDR1 SNHLY and CDR2 FYNNEI. There are 17 residues in the CDR3. CDR3 in amino acids: CASSGQLAGGLLGIQYF. CDR3 coding DNA: TGTGCCAGCAGTGGGCAACTAGCGGGAGGGTTGCTGGGCATTCAGTACTTC.

This chain connects TRBV7-9 to TRBJ2-6, with D perhaps TRBD2 (6 bases). Trimming stripped 5 bases from V and 0 bases from J, with 20 bases between. CDR3 length: 19 residues. Germline V CDR1 and CDR2: SEHNR, FQNEAQ (reference sequence). The CDR3 coding sequence is TGTGCCAGCAGCCCTATGGGTAGCGGCTATTCCTCTGGGGCCAACGTCCTGACTTTC. Its protein product is CASSPMGSGYSSGANVLTF.

This clone was picked up a small number of times. The rearrangement links TRBV29-1 to TRBJ2-3; no firm D call. The length of the CDR3 is 11 residues. Deletions cut 2 bases from V and 3 bases from J, with 3 bases between. Germline V gene lookup returns CDR1 SQVTM and CDR2 ANQGSEA. CDR3 sequence reads: CSVETTDTQYF. CDR3 in DNA: TGCAGCGTTGAAACAACAGATACGCAGTATTTT.

As DNA, the CDR3 is TGCGCCAGCAGCCCGCTAGGTGGTACGGAGACCCAGTACTTC. Translated: CASSPLGGTETQYF. V gene TRBV5-1 combines with J gene TRBJ2-5; D call uncertain. The CDR3 is 14 amino acids. Germline CDR1 and CDR2: SGHRS and YFSETQ. V gave up 4 bases and J gave up 5 bases, with 15 bases separating them.

The chain has TRBV7-9 and TRBJ2-4; D assignment may be TRBD1 or TRBD2 (5 bases each). The V end lost 0 bases, the J end lost 3 bases, and 9 bases lay between the germline ends. CDR1 is SEHNR and CDR2 is FQNEAQ in the germline V gene (reference sequence). The CDR3 has 15 residues. CDR3 in amino acids: CASSLAGAGKNIQYF. CDR3 nucleotide sequence: TGTGCCAGCAGCTTAGCCGGGGCAGGCAAAAACATTCAGTACTTC.

This clone appeared a single time. The junction does not match germline at one end; this may be a read error. V usage is TRBV5-1 and J usage is TRBJ1-4; no definite D call. The CDR3 sequence is 12 residues long. CDR1 is SGHRS and CDR2 is YFSETQ in the germline V gene. The CDR3 spells CASSLTSEKLFF. The CDR3 nucleotides are TGCGCCAGCAGCTTGACTAGTGAAAAACTGTTTTTT.

This clone was recorded a few times. The chain joins TRBV11-3 to TRBJ1-1, with D uncertain. CDR3 length equals 13 residues. With 1 base removed from V and 1 base from J, the gap between germline ends came to 4 bases. Per the germline V gene, CDR1 is SGHNT and CDR2 is YENEEA. The CDR3 here is CASSLGPNTEAFF. The DNA for the CDR3 is TGTGCCAGCAGCTTAGGACCGAACACTGAAGCTTTCTTT.

The chain joins TRBV5-6 to TRBJ1-1, with no clear D. The germline V gene has CDR1 SGHDT and CDR2 YYEEEE. The CDR3 has 14 amino acids. Deletions cut 4 bases from V and 4 bases from J, with 14 bases between. The CDR3 bases are TGTGCCAGCAGCCCGGAGACGGTGAGCACTGAAGCTTTCTTT. This translates into CASSPETVSTEAFF.